This T cell receptor beta chain comes out of a study of blood T cell repertoires in COVID-19. Study context: Whether acute or convalescent, the COVID-19 samples came from the United States, Italy and Spain.

Source study methods: Amplification from reference gene primers served as the basis for estimated nucleated cell counts. TCRdb's copy holds only in-frame clones and misses some; the assay was immunoSEQ multiplex PCR. V, J and clone size are taken as reported in that table, and D and trimming were inferred from the DNA itself. The profile covers 200,000 to 250,000 clones, with around nine tenths appearing a single time and approximately 7.2% taken by the ten largest. V lost 4 bases and J lost 1, with 10 bases in between. Germline CDR1 and CDR2: SGHTA and FQGNSA. This CDR3 is built from 14 residues. This TCR derives from a woman between 65 and 79 years old with active or convalescent COVID-19. The sequenced sample was peripheral blood. The V and J genes are TRBV7-2 and TRBJ1-1; D is ambiguous. CDR3 DNA sequence: TGTGCCAGCAGCTGGTTTAGCTCGAACACTGAAGCTTTCTTT. Protein sequence: CASSWFSSNTEAFF.